Each of the 27 T cell receptor beta chains below was sequenced from the same sample in a study of blood T cell repertoires in COVID-19. Here immunoSEQ multiplex PCR was the method, and the copy in TCRdb shows in-frame clones only, minus some. The sample includes about 74,000 clones, 85% seen only once; the top ten take less than 30%. The sequenced material came from peripheral blood. All receptors derive from a man aged 50 to 60 with acute or convalescent COVID-19.

In its sample, this clone was seen once. The chain links TRBV6-1 to TRBJ1-6; D remains ambiguous. CDR1 and CDR2 (germline): MNHNS, SASEGT. The length of the CDR3 is 14 residues. V gave up 0 bases and J gave up 10 bases, with 10 bases separating them. CDR3 nucleotides: TGTGCCAGCAGTGAAGCTAACCGTCTATCACCCCTCCACTTT. Translated: CASSEANRLSPLHF.

V is TRBV7-3 and J is TRBJ1-4, with D possibly TRBD1 on 6 matching bases. Looked up from germline, CDR1 is SGHTA and CDR2 is FQGTGA. V dropped 5 bases and J dropped 2 bases, with 12 bases sitting between them. The CDR3 runs to 15 residues. The CDR3 is CASSLRGGTNEKLFF. The CDR3 DNA is TGTGCCAGCAGCCTACGTGGGGGCACTAATGAAAAACTGTTTTTT.

The CDR3 sequence is CASSEGPGQETQYF. The CDR3 coding sequence is TGTGCCAGCAGTGAGGGTCCGGGTCAGGAGACCCAGTACTTC. This chain links TRBV2 with TRBJ2-5, with D unresolved. V was clipped by 3 bases and J by 5 bases, with 13 bases between them. CDR3 length equals 14 residues. In germline, CDR1 is SNHLY, CDR2 FYNNEI.

The chain combines TRBV5-1 with TRBJ2-5; TRBD2 aligns across 9 bases. The CDR3 loop spans 14 amino acids. V shed 4 bases and J 4 bases; nucleotides not matched to a gene: 5. The germline CDR1 and CDR2 sequences are SGHRS and YFSETQ. The CDR3, as DNA: TGCGCCAGCAGCGGTCCTAGCGGGGCAGAGACCCAGTACTTC. Encoded protein: CASSGPSGAETQYF.

This clone was found once. This chain links TRBV6-9 with TRBJ2-4; D may be TRBD1 (5 bases). CDR1 is MNHGY and CDR2 is SVAAGI in the germline V gene. The V gene lost 6 bases and the J gene lost 0 bases, with 9 bases spanning the gap. The CDR3 totals 14 residues. The CDR3 DNA reads TGTGCCAGCAGGAAACAGGTAGCCAAAAACATTCAGTACTTC. Protein sequence: CASRKQVAKNIQYF.

The chain couples TRBV3-1 (or the pseudogene TRBV3-2) to TRBJ1-2; D unresolved. The V gene lost 0 bases and the J gene lost 7 bases, with 9 bases spanning the gap. This CDR3 comprises 13 residues. CDR1 and CDR2 from the germline V gene are LGHDT and YNNKEL (reference sequence). The CDR3 nucleotides are TGTGCCAGCAGCCAAGAGCTGAGTGTTGGCTACACCTTC. Its protein is CASSQELSVGYTF.

The rearrangement joins TRBV5-4 to TRBJ2-5; D perhaps matches TRBD1 (6 bases). Germline V CDR1 and CDR2: SGHNT, YYREEE (reference sequence). The CDR3 has 13 amino acids. Trimming removed 0 bases at V and 7 bases at J, with 10 bases between. CDR3 region: CASSLDREGTQYF. The CDR3 bases are TGTGCCAGCAGCTTGGACAGGGAAGGGACCCAGTACTTC.

This chain uses TRBV5-6 with TRBJ2-5, with 13 positions matching TRBD2. This CDR3 region has 16 residues. V trimming: 2 bases; J trimming: 0 bases; junction bases outside the gene matches: 1. Per germline, CDR1 SGHDT and CDR2 YYEEEE. The CDR3 here is CASSFGLAGDQETQYF. The CDR3 DNA reads TGTGCCAGCAGCTTCGGACTAGCGGGGGACCAAGAGACCCAGTACTTC. Combining the CDR3 with reference TRBV5-6 and TRBJ2-5 gives the whole variable domain DAGVTQSPTHLIKTRGQQVTLRCSPKSGHDTVSWYQQALGQGPQFIFQYYEEEERQRGNFPDRFSGHQFPNYSSELNVNALLLGDSALYLCASSFGLAGDQETQYFGPGTRLLVL.

V and J are TRBV5-5 and TRBJ2-3, with 8 bases lining up with TRBD2. V trimming: 3 bases; J trimming: 6 bases; junction bases outside the gene matches: 3. Per the germline V gene, CDR1 is SGHKS and CDR2 is YYEKEE (reference sequence). This CDR3 is 13 amino acids long. The CDR3 here is CASSSPSGDTQYF. CDR3 sequence (DNA): TGTGCCAGCAGCTCCCCTAGCGGGGATACGCAGTATTTT.

The rearrangement joins TRBV2 to TRBJ1-1, with 8 bases lining up with TRBD1. The trim removed 6 bases at V and 2 bases at J, leaving 5 bases unmatched. The CDR3 contains 14 residues. Germline CDR1 SNHLY, CDR2 FYNNEI. CDR3 amino acids: CASRWDRTNTEAFF. The CDR3 bases are TGTGCCAGCAGGTGGGACAGGACTAACACTGAAGCTTTCTTT.

CDR3 protein: CASSHSEQGAGGYTF. The DNA of the CDR3 is TGTGCCAGCAGCCATTCCGAGCAGGGGGCGGGAGGCTACACCTTC. The chain carries TRBV3-1 (or the pseudogene TRBV3-2) and TRBJ1-2, with 8 bases identical to TRBD1. This CDR3 region has 15 residues. V lost 3 bases, J lost 8 bases, and 11 bases stayed unmatched. Germline V gives CDR1 LGHDT, CDR2 YNNKEL (reference sequence).

J is TRBJ1-1 and V is TRBV5-1, with TRBD1 matching 7 bases. The J segment lost 1 base and the V segment lost 1 base, leaving 10 bases of the junction unmatched. The germline CDR1 and CDR2 sequences are SGHRS and YFSETQ. The CDR3 loop spans 17 amino acids. The CDR3 region is CASSLRPDRVANTEAFF. CDR3 in DNA: TGCGCCAGCAGCTTGCGCCCCGACAGGGTGGCGAACACTGAAGCTTTCTTT.

The chain links TRBV12-3 or TRBV12-4 to TRBJ1-6; 7 bases are shared with TRBD1. There are 13 residues in the CDR3. The junction had 6 bases not matched to a gene; V was cut back by 7 bases and J by 9 bases. Here the CDR3 DNA reads TGTGCCAGCACCCGACAGGGAGGTTCACCCCTCCACTTT. Its protein is CASTRQGGSPLHF.

This chain uses TRBV5-1 with TRBJ1-2; 7 bases are a match to TRBD1. This CDR3 comprises 14 residues. CDR1 is SGHRS, CDR2 YFSETQ, per germline. J was trimmed by 4 bases and V by 4 bases; bases with no gene match: 7. CDR3 region: CASSPLTGSYGYTF. The CDR3 DNA reads TGCGCCAGCAGCCCGCTGACAGGGTCCTATGGCTACACCTTC.

The chain joins TRBV24-1 to TRBJ2-1; 8 bases map to TRBD2. In germline, CDR1 is KGHDR, CDR2 SFDVKD. The CDR3 loop spans 14 amino acids. Losses at the gene ends were 5 bases for V and 6 bases for J; bases not matched to a gene: 5. DNA of the CDR3: TGTGCCACCAGTGCGGGGGGGGACCTCAATGAGCAGTTCTTC. This codes for CATSAGGDLNEQFF.

The rearrangement joins TRBV5-6 to TRBJ2-3; TRBD2 matches 7 bases. Germline V CDR1 and CDR2: SGHDT, YYEEEE. This CDR3 is built from 15 residues. The V and J ends lost 1 base and 5 bases, in that order; junction bases with no gene match: 7. CDR3 in amino acids: CASSLRGGGGDTQYF. Written as DNA, the CDR3 is TGTGCCAGCAGCTTGAGGGGCGGGGGTGGAGATACGCAGTATTTT.

The chain joins TRBV4-1 to TRBJ2-3, with D perhaps TRBD2 (7 bases). V lost 4 bases and J 2 bases, leaving 28 bases between the germline ends. Per germline, CDR1 MGHRA and CDR2 YSYEKL. This CDR3 spans 20 amino acids. CDR3 DNA sequence: TGCGCCAGCAGCCGAGTGTATGGGGCCGCTGCGGGGGCCATCACAGATACGCAGTATTTT. It encodes CASSRVYGAAAGAITDTQYF.

The rearrangement links TRBV11-2 to TRBJ2-2, with D possibly matching TRBD2 (6 bases). The germline V gene has CDR1 SGHAT and CDR2 FQNNGV. V was shortened by 5 bases and J by 0 bases, with 10 bases between the two germline ends. CDR3 length equals 15 residues. CDR3 nucleotide sequence: TGTGCCAGCAGCCGACTAGGGGCGAACACCGGGGAGCTGTTTTTT. It translates to CASSRLGANTGELFF.

The chain employs TRBV7-2 and TRBJ2-7, with 7 bases matching TRBD1. This CDR3 is built from 12 residues. Germline-derived CDR1 and CDR2 are SGHTA and FQGNSA. Trimming at V came to 4 bases and at J to 9 bases, leaving 6 bases not matched to a gene. Here the CDR3 reads CASSYDRERQYF. The CDR3 DNA reads TGTGCCAGCAGCTATGACAGGGAGAGGCAGTACTTC.

The CDR3 bases are TGTGCCAGTAGGACAACAGGGGGGGGGAATCAGCCCCAGCATTTT. It yields the protein CASRTTGGGNQPQHF. The chain recombines TRBV19 with TRBJ1-5; 8 nucleotides line up with TRBD1. The CDR3 contains 15 residues. V lost 6 bases to trimming and J lost 4 bases; unmatched junction nucleotides: 8. The germline CDR1 and CDR2 sequences are LNHDA and SQIVND (reference sequence).

The chain carries TRBV7-6 and TRBJ2-7; tentatively, D is TRBD2 (6 bases). V was shortened by 5 bases and J by 4 bases, with 12 bases between the two germline ends. The CDR3 extends over 13 amino acids. From germline, CDR1 is SGHVS and CDR2 FNYEAQ. CDR3 coding DNA: TGTGCCAGCAGCCTTGGGACTCCATACGAGCAGTACGTC. This sequence encodes CASSLGTPYEQYV.

The V and J genes are TRBV5-5 and TRBJ2-7; TRBD2 matches at 8 bases. Germline V gene data show CDR1 as SGHKS and CDR2 as YYEKEE (reference sequence). The CDR3 runs 15 residues. V trimming: 0 bases; J trimming: 3 bases; junction bases outside the gene matches: 5. CDR3 in amino acids: CASSLAAGGVYEQYF. CDR3 nucleotides: TGTGCCAGCAGCTTGGCCGCCGGGGGGGTCTACGAGCAGTACTTC.

The chain employs TRBV10-3 and TRBJ1-2; the D gene is possibly TRBD1 (5 bases). Germline V gene lookup returns CDR1 ENHRY and CDR2 SYGVKD. This CDR3 region has 14 residues. V was shortened by 1 base and J by 3 bases, with 9 bases between the two germline ends. Here the CDR3 reads CAISELRGDYGYTF. Here the CDR3 DNA reads TGTGCCATCAGTGAGTTGCGGGGGGACTATGGCTACACCTTC.

The rearrangement links TRBV5-4 to TRBJ1-1; 9 bases fit TRBD1. V lost 4 bases, J lost 6 bases, and 10 bases stayed unmatched. The CDR3 totals 15 residues. Germline values: CDR1 SGHNT, CDR2 YYREEE (reference sequence). The CDR3, as DNA: TGTGCCAGCAGCCCGGGACAGGGTATGATAGCTGAAGCTTTCTTT. It is translated as CASSPGQGMIAEAFF. Full variable domain (missing parts from reference TRBV5-4 and TRBJ1-1): ETGVTQSPTHLIKTRGQQVTLRCSSQSGHNTVSWYQQALGQGPQFIFQYYREEENGRGNFPPRFSGLQFPNYSSELNVNALELDDSALYLCASSPGQGMIAEAFFGQGTRLTVV.

This chain connects TRBV9 to TRBJ1-1; no clear D. Trimming took off 0 bases at V and 3 bases at J, with 6 bases between the two ends. The CDR3 consists of 13 residues. Germline V gene lookup returns CDR1 SGDLS and CDR2 YYNGEE. CDR3 DNA sequence: TGTGCCAGCAGCGTAGCTGGAGACACTGAAGCTTTCTTT. It yields the protein CASSVAGDTEAFF. The full variable domain, rest sourced from reference TRBV9 and TRBJ1-1, is DSGVTQTPKHLITATGQRVTLRCSPRSGDLSVYWYQQSLDQGLQFLIQYYNGEERAKGNILERFSAQQFPDLHSELNLSSLELGDSALYFCASSVAGDTEAFFGQGTRLTVV.

V usage is TRBV5-4 and J usage is TRBJ2-1; D gene ambiguous. This CDR3 is 15 amino acids long. Germline values: CDR1 SGHNT, CDR2 YYREEE (reference sequence). Between the trimmed V and J ends, which lost 0 bases and 0 bases, there was a span of 7 bases. DNA of the CDR3: TGTGCCAGCAGCTTGGCAAGGAGCTCCTACAATGAGCAGTTCTTC. It is translated as CASSLARSSYNEQFF. The whole variable domain, remainder taken from reference TRBV5-4 and TRBJ2-1, is ETGVTQSPTHLIKTRGQQVTLRCSSQSGHNTVSWYQQALGQGPQFIFQYYREEENGRGNFPPRFSGLQFPNYSSELNVNALELDDSALYLCASSLARSSYNEQFFGPGTRLTVL.

The chain carries TRBV11-1 and TRBJ2-3, with TRBD2 matching over 9 bases. Germline CDR1 and CDR2: SGHAT and FQDESV (reference sequence). Trimming removed 5 bases from V and 6 bases from J; junction bases left unmatched: 9. This CDR3 spans 15 amino acids. CDR3 sequence: CASSASVSGGDTQYF. CDR3 coding DNA: TGTGCCAGCAGCGCAAGTGTGAGCGGGGGGGATACGCAGTATTTT.